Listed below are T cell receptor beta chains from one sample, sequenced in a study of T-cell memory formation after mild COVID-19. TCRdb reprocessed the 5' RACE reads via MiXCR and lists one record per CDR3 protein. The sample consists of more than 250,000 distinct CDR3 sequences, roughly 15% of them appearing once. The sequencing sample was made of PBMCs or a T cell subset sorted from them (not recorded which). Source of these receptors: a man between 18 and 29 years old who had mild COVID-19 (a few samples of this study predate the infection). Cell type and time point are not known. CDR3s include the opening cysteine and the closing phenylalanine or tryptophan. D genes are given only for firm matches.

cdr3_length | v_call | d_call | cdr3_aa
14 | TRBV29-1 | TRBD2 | CSVDRRGNQETQYF
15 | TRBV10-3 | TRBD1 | CAISEPRDRANEQFF
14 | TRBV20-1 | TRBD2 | CSARAGGVTDTQYF
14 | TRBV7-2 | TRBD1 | CASSFRTGNTEAFF
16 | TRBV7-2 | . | CASSLGVLGEVDTQYF
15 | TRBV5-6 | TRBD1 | CASSYRTGGYTEAFF
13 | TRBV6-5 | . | CASSPGYNSPLHF
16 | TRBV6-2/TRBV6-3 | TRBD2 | CASSYGLAASSYEQYF
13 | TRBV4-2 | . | CASSERGGTEAFF
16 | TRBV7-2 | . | CASSLGPTRVNQPQHF
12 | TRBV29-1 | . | CSVRGDTGELFF
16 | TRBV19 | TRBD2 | CASSRRTSGHTDTQYF
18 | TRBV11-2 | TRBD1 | CASSLQQQGRGRGSPLHF
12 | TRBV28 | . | CASSLGQYGYTF
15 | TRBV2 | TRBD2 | CASNYPSGGNNEQFF
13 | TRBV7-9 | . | CASSLARAGELFF
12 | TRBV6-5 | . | CASWGVASPLHF
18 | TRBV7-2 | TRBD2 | CASSLGPLLAGNTGELFF
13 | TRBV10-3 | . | CAIRDNMDTEAFF
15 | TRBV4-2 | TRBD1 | CASSHLDRGNEKLFF
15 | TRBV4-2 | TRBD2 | CASSRTSGSTDTQYF
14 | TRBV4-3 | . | CASSQDRHVQPQHF
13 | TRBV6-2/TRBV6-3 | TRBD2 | CASRREAPYEQYF
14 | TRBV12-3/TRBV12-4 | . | CASSLAEGRETQYF
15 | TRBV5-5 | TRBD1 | CASSPSRGRNYGYTF